A single sample gave rise to the 15 T cell receptor beta chains below, sequenced in a study of T-cell reconstitution after alpha-beta-depleted transplantation in children. This sample's TCRbeta library carried unique molecular identifier barcodes. TCRdb re-analysed the PCR reads in MiXCR, keeping a single row per CDR3 protein. This table holds about 500,000 distinct CDR3 sequences, around a third found once. The sequenced sample was PBMCs from the stem cell graft donor, obtained from the stem cell graft. These receptor sequences come from a human donor who donated a stem cell graft to a child with aplastic anemia.

The rearrangement joins TRBV3-1 to TRBJ2-1, with a weak D call TRBD2 (6 bases). Germline-derived CDR1 and CDR2 are LGHDT and YNNKEL (reference sequence). Trimming cost V 0 bases and J 8 bases, with 11 bases left between them. This CDR3 is built from 14 residues. The DNA of the CDR3 is TGTGCCAGCAGCCAAGATCGGGGGTTGGATGAGCAGTTCTTC. This translates into CASSQDRGLDEQFF.

This clonotype was recorded a few times. One junction end does not reproduce the germline sequence, and a read error may be involved. This chain connects TRBV5-1 to TRBJ1-4, with D tentatively TRBD1 (5 bases). Germline CDR1 is SGHRS and CDR2 is YFSETQ. CDR3 length equals 14 residues. For the CDR3, the DNA is TGTGCCAGCTCACTGACAGCAACTAATGAAAAACTGTTTTTT. It translates to CASSLTATNEKLFF.

In its sample, this clonotype was seen a few times. The chain has TRBV20-1 and TRBJ2-5; a weak D match, TRBD2 (5 bases). The length of the CDR3 is 14 residues. V was shortened by 5 bases and J by 4 bases, with 17 bases between the two germline ends. Germline values: CDR1 DFQATT, CDR2 SNEGSKA (reference sequence). The CDR3 coding sequence is TGCAGTGCTGCCCCTACTAGGGAGAGAGAGACCCAGTACTTC. This codes for CSAAPTRERETQYF.

This chain links TRBV20-1 with TRBJ2-2, with D possibly TRBD1 on 6 matching bases. Germline-derived CDR1 and CDR2 are DFQATT and SNEGSKA (reference sequence). V shed 3 bases and J shed 2 bases, with 10 bases lying between them. The CDR3 covers 14 residues. The CDR3 here is CSASSRGNTGELFF. For the CDR3, the DNA is TGCAGTGCTAGTAGCAGGGGAAACACCGGGGAGCTGTTTTTT.

In its sample, this clonotype was seen a few times. V is TRBV5-1 and J is TRBJ1-1; no definite D call. Trimming shortened V by 1 base and J by 1 base, and 8 bases separated the two germline ends. The CDR3 is 14 residues long. Germline V lookup: CDR1 SGHRS, CDR2 YFSETQ. The DNA of the CDR3 is TGCGCCAGCAGCTTGACGCAAACGAACACTGAAGCTTTCTTT. The encoded protein is CASSLTQTNTEAFF.

This clonotype has only a few counts. The V gene is TRBV11-2, the J gene TRBJ2-1; D is possibly TRBD2 (6 bases). The germline V gene encodes CDR1 SGHAT and CDR2 FQNNGV. This CDR3 contains 18 residues. The V end was cut by 6 bases, the J end by 4 bases, with 25 bases between. The CDR3 nucleotides are TGTGCCAGCAGTTATGGCCCCCCGGGGTTAGCGGAGTACAATGAGCAGTTCTTC. Translation gives CASSYGPPGLAEYNEQFF.

This sequence joins TRBV4-1 and TRBJ1-1; the D is unclear. Trimming cost V 0 bases and J 8 bases, with 13 bases left between them. The germline V gene has CDR1 MGHRA and CDR2 YSYEKL. The CDR3 length is 14 residues. The CDR3: CASSQDWANTEAFF. In nucleotides, the CDR3 is TGCGCCAGCAGCCAAGATTGGGCAAATACAGAAGCTTTCTTT.

This clonotype appeared a few times. The chain is built from TRBV20-1 and TRBJ2-3, with D possibly matching TRBD2 (5 bases). The CDR3 has 16 residues. V was clipped by 0 bases and J by 0 bases, with 13 bases between them. Germline V CDR1 and CDR2: DFQATT, SNEGSKA (reference sequence). CDR3 DNA: TGCAGTGCTAGAGATCGAGGGAAAGAGAGCACAGATACGCAGTATTTT. Translated: CSARDRGKESTDTQYF.

This clonotype was seen only a few times. V usage is TRBV18 and J usage is TRBJ2-7, with D perhaps matching TRBD2 (5 bases). Germline V lookup: CDR1 KGHSH, CDR2 LQKENI. The V end lost 4 bases, the J end lost 0 bases, and 10 bases lay between the germline ends. The CDR3 extends over 14 amino acids. The CDR3 loop is CASSQTGNSYEQYF. The CDR3 DNA reads TGTGCCAGCTCACAAACCGGGAACTCCTACGAGCAGTACTTC.

This clonotype was observed at least ten times. V gene TRBV5-5 combines with J gene TRBJ1-5; D gene ambiguous. The V end lost 0 bases, the J end lost 1 base, and 5 bases lay between the germline ends. Germline lookup yields CDR1 SGHKS and CDR2 YYEKEE (reference sequence). This CDR3 is 14 amino acids long. The CDR3 sequence: CASSLGQSNQPQHF. The CDR3 nucleotides read TGTGCCAGCAGCTTGGGGCAGAGCAATCAGCCCCAGCATTTT.

This clonotype was found a few times. The chain links TRBV28 to TRBJ2-3; no reliable D call. Germline CDR1 MDHEN, CDR2 SYDVKM. This CDR3 contains 13 residues. V was cut by 4 bases and J by 2 bases, with 7 bases left in between. The CDR3 nucleotides are TGTGCCAGCAGTTCAGGTCTCACAGATACGCAGTATTTT. Protein product: CASSSGLTDTQYF.

The CDR3 protein is CASSHSRDSYQPQHF. CDR3 bases: TGTGCCAGCAGCCACTCACGGGACAGCTATCAGCCCCAGCATTTT. V and J are TRBV4-2 and TRBJ1-5, with 7 bases matching TRBD1. Germline CDR1 reads LGHNA; CDR2 reads YNFKEQ. Trimming at V came to 3 bases and at J to 5 bases, leaving 7 bases not matched to a gene. The CDR3 consists of 15 residues.

The rearrangement links TRBV7-2 to TRBJ2-4, with D perhaps TRBD1 (8 bases). This CDR3 is built from 17 residues. V was shortened by 4 bases and J by 8 bases, with 24 bases between the two germline ends. CDR1 is SGHTA, CDR2 FQGNSA, per germline. The CDR3 region has the DNA TGTGCCAGCAGCTCCCACAGGGCTAGCGGACAGGGATACATTCAGTACTTC. It translates to CASSSHRASGQGYIQYF.

The rearrangement uses TRBV5-6 and TRBJ1-5; D is uncertain. V lost 0 bases, J lost 0 bases, and 13 bases lay in between. This CDR3 has 17 residues. Germline-derived CDR1 and CDR2 are SGHDT and YYEEEE. CDR3 nucleotide sequence: TGTGCCAGCAGCTTGGCCGGTTTAGTCGATAGCAATCAGCCCCAGCATTTT. It translates to CASSLAGLVDSNQPQHF.

The chain is built from TRBV9 and TRBJ1-1; D uncertain. CDR1 and CDR2 from the germline V gene are SGDLS and YYNGEE. This CDR3 is built from 15 residues. Trimming left V 0 bases short and J 5 bases short, with 14 bases between. The CDR3 loop is CASSVEAGAITEAFF. The CDR3 DNA reads as TGTGCCAGCAGCGTAGAGGCTGGCGCGATTACTGAAGCTTTCTTT.